This T cell receptor beta chain was recovered during a study of blood T cell repertoires in COVID-19 (dated by TCRdb to about 2020). Context from the whole study: Samples from collaborators originated in the United States, Italy and Spain and spanned both the acute and convalescent phases of COVID-19. Nearly every sample came with metadata listing a de-identified subject ID, COVID-19 status, age in years and sex. Where available, HLA class I and class II types were taken from metadata supplied by the sample provider and were not determined by assay-based typing. The material from the prospective study consisted of cDNA or gDNA derived from T cells, B-cell-depleted T cells, or PBMCs. Samples were obtained from the ongoing ImmuneRACE study (first 160 participants) and from 1,254 subjects provided by 6 global collaborators. Deeply sampled blood TCRbeta repertoires from subjects exposed to, actively infected with, or recovered from COVID-19 were included in the dataset. A freely available public database, intended as a resource for researchers studying the immune response to SARS-CoV-2, is where the repertoires were released.

Overall study outcomes, separate from this receptor: How much clinical and demographic metadata was included differed by source and by participant, and the metadata was provided uncurated.

Participants in the prospective study were aged roughly 18 to 100 years, lived in approximately 26 United States geographic areas, and enrolled through a virtual design. In the prospective study, participants were assigned to cohorts based on the clinical history participants reported in a screening survey and a study questionnaire. Recovered participants in ImmuneRACE Cohort 3 were defined as having two consecutive negative NP/OP PCR tests, clearance from a healthcare professional, or resolution of symptoms. In the prospective study, mobile phlebotomists collected whole blood, serum and a nasopharyngeal or oropharyngeal swab from each participant. Prospective study participants could optionally give additional blood draws and questionnaires over a roughly two-month period. Prospective study blood samples were shipped either frozen or at room temperature before DNA extraction. From its cysteine to its phenylalanine, the CDR3 spans 15 amino acids. The sequence is cut down to CDR3 DNA, 45 bases in frame from base 1. V and J are truncated by 5 bases and 4 bases respectively, leaving an intervening sequence of 18 bases. CDR1 LNHDA and CDR2 SQIVND were looked up in the germline V gene (reference sequence).

TCRbeta CDR3 regions were amplified from genomic DNA by means of the immunoSEQ Assay, a bias-controlled multiplex PCR. The original methods were these. The number of nucleated cells in each sample was estimated by amplification of reference gene primers within the assay. Sequence reads were collapsed and filtered to measure the absolute abundance of every unique TCRbeta CDR3 rearrangement. For each sample, productive Simpson clonality was calculated as the square root of Simpson's diversity index across productive rearrangements. Not all clones reach the TCRdb copy of this immuneACCESS table, which keeps in-frame sequences only. Checked studies attribute under half of the gap to unresolved V genes and leave the rest unexplained. That table supplies the V and J calls and clone size; D and trimming were determined from the DNA. In all, the sample holds about 180,000 clones, and about 85% of those were seen once. The ten largest account for around 6.2% of the sample.

Comment on this clone: There is no known antigen for this receptor. It has no much larger one-base neighbor in the sample; base qualities were not kept.

The receptor was derived from a man between 35 and 55 years old who had recovered from COVID-19. Sequencing used PBMCs or T cells enriched from blood (not recorded which). The chain couples TRBV19 to TRBJ2-7; the D gene cannot be resolved reliably. CDR3 sequence: CASSPLRQNSYEQYF. The sequenced DNA is TGTGCCAGTAGTCCTCTCAGGCAGAATTCGTACGAGCAGTACTTC.